One and the same sample provided the 7 T cell receptor beta chains below, sequenced in a study of T-cell memory formation after mild COVID-19. TCRdb redid the calling of the 5' RACE reads with MiXCR, one entry per CDR3 protein. The sample lists roughly 400,000 distinct CDR3 sequences; roughly 18% were seen once. Sequenced: PBMCs or a T cell subset sorted from them (not recorded which). The origin of the receptors is a man aged 18 to 30 who had mild COVID-19 (a few samples of this study predate the infection). Cell type and time point are not known.

The gene calls are TRBV20-1 and TRBJ2-1; D gene unclear. V was cut by 5 bases and J by 10 bases, with 12 bases left in between. The CDR3 has 11 amino acids. Germline V gives CDR1 DFQATT, CDR2 SNEGSKA (reference sequence). The CDR3 DNA reads as TGCAGTGCTGTGCCCCTAGGGGAGCAGTTCTTC. Amino acid sequence: CSAVPLGEQFF.

This clonotype was recorded many times. The chain joins TRBV12-3 or TRBV12-4 to TRBJ1-2; TRBD1 aligns across 8 bases. CDR3 length: 14 residues. The trim removed 6 bases at V and 4 bases at J, leaving 7 bases unmatched. The chain's CDR3 is CASSPGQGTYGYTF. The CDR3, as DNA: TGTGCCAGCAGCCCCGGACAGGGCACCTATGGCTACACCTTC.

This clonotype was detected only a few times. The CDR3 is CASSLDRGWTDTQYF. CDR3 DNA sequence: TGTGCCAGCAGCTTAGACAGGGGTTGGACAGATACGCAGTATTTT. The gene calls are TRBV7-2 and TRBJ2-3, with 7 bases matching TRBD1. The length of the CDR3 is 15 residues. The germline gives CDR1 SGHTA, CDR2 FQGNSA. Trimming took 1 base from V and 3 from J; bases not matched to a gene: 4. Complete variable domain (other parts from reference TRBV7-2 and TRBJ2-3): GAGVSQSPSNKVTEKGKDVELRCDPISGHTALYWYRQSLGQGLEFLIYFQGNSAPDKSGLPSDRFSAERTGGSVSTLTIQRTQQEDSAVYLCASSLDRGWTDTQYFGPGTRLTVL.

This clonotype was seen more than once but under ten times. The V call is TRBV11-2, the J call TRBJ1-2; D is undetermined. Germline V gene data show CDR1 as SGHAT and CDR2 as FQNNGV. V was shortened by 5 bases and J by 8 bases, with 15 bases between the two germline ends. This CDR3 spans 13 amino acids. DNA of the CDR3: TGTGCCAGCAGCGCAGGAGTGAATCGGGGCTACACCTTC. Its translation: CASSAGVNRGYTF. Based on the CDR3 plus reference TRBV11-2 and TRBJ1-2, the full variable domain is EAGVAQSPRYKIIEKRQSVAFWCNPISGHATLYWYQQILGQGPKLLIQFQNNGVVDDSQLPKDRFSAERLKGVDSTLKIQPAKLEDSAVYLCASSAGVNRGYTFGSGTRLTVV.

The chain uses TRBV24-1 and TRBJ2-5, with D hard to call. The CDR3 contains 15 residues. V shed 4 bases and J shed 2 bases, with 13 bases lying between them. In germline, CDR1 is KGHDR, CDR2 SFDVKD. CDR3 bases: TGTGCCACCAGTGAACCCGCCCTAGGGCAAGAGACCCAGTACTTC. Translation gives CATSEPALGQETQYF.

CDR3 sequence reads: CASSFLPSENTGELFF. For the CDR3, the DNA is TGTGCCAGCAGTTTCCTCCCAAGCGAGAACACCGGGGAGCTGTTTTTT. This chain joins TRBV12-3 or TRBV12-4 and TRBJ2-2; no reliable D call. V was pared by 3 bases and J by 1 base, with 12 bases between. This CDR3 spans 16 amino acids.

This chain uses TRBV7-3 with TRBJ1-1; TRBD1 matches 12 bases. Germline V gene sequence: CDR1 SGHTA, CDR2 FQGTGA. The CDR3 has 16 amino acids. V was pared by 1 base and J by 11 bases, with 11 bases of the junction left unmatched. The CDR3 region has the DNA TGTGCCAGCAGCTTAATGGGGCCAATGGGACAGGGGGCCGCTTTCTTT. Its protein product is CASSLMGPMGQGAAFF. Combining the CDR3 with reference TRBV7-3 and TRBJ1-1 gives the whole variable domain GAGVSQTPSNKVTEKGKYVELRCDPISGHTALYWYRQSLGQGPEFLIYFQGTGAADDSGLPNDRFFAVRPEGSVSTLKIQRTERGDSAVYLCASSLMGPMGQGAAFFGQGTRLTVV.